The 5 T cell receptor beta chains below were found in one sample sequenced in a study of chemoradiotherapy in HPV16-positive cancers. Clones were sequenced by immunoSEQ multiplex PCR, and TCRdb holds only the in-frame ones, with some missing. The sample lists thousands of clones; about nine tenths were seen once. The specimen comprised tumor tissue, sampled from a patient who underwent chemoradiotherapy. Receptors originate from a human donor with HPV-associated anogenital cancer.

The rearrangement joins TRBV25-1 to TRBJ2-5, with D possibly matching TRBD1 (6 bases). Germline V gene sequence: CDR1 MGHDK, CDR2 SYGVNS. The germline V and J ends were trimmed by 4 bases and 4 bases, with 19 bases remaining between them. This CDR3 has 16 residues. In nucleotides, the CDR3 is TGTGCCAGCAGTGGCCCCCCCACAGGGAAAGGAGAGACCCAGTACTTC. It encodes CASSGPPTGKGETQYF.

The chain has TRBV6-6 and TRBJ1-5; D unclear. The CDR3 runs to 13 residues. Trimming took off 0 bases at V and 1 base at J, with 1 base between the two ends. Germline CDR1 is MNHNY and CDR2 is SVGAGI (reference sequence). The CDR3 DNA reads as TGTGCCAGCAGTTACTCGAGCAATCAGCCCCAGCATTTT. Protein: CASSYSSNQPQHF.

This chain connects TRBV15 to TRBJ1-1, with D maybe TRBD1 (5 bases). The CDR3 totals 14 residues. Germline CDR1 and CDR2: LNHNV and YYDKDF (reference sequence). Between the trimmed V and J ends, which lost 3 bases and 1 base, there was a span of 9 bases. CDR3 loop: CATSSDRENTEAFF. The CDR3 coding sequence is TGTGCCACCAGCAGCGACAGAGAGAACACTGAAGCTTTCTTT.

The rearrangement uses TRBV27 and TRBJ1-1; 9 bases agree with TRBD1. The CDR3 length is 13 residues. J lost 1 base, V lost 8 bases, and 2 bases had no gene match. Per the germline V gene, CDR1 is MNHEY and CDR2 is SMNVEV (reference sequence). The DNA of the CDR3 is TGTGCCAGCCGGACAGGGGCGAACACTGAAGCTTTCTTT. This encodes CASRTGANTEAFF.

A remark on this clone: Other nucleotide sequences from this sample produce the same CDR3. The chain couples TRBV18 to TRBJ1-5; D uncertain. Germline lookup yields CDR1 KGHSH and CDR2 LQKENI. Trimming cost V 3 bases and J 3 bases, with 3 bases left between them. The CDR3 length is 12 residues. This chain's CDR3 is CASSPTNQPQHF. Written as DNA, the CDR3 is TGTGCCAGCTCACCGACCAATCAGCCCCAGCATTTT.